This T cell receptor (beta chain) was identified in a study of blood T cells in healthy people across ages. The second PCR ran roughly 6 to 11 cycles with a sample-barcoded 5' primer and J-beta primers. TCRdb called the 5' RACE reads again in MiXCR, with one record for every CDR3 protein. The table lists around 1,000,000 distinct CDR3 sequences, about 23% of them singletons. Study observations and caveats: Naive T cell percentage and TCR beta diversity correlated strongly. The study regarded diversity estimates from one million T cells as underestimates.

Concerning this clonotype itself: Its antigen is still unknown.

Whenever a sample was processed, at least 6.5 million PBMCs were isolated. The same sample was also used in a study of T cells of mothers and their children. Turning to that study: Among related mother-child pairs, overlap was slightly higher than in unrelated pairs, though not significantly.

Input material: blood. The TCR originated in a girl aged 2-9 years in good health.

The CDR3: CASSGRTANEKLFF. CDR3 nucleotide sequence: TGCGCCAGCAGCGGCAGGACCGCTAATGAAAAACTGTTTTTT. This chain links TRBV4-1 with TRBJ1-4; D not certain. Per germline, CDR1 MGHRA and CDR2 YSYEKL. Between the trimmed V and J ends, which lost 5 bases and 3 bases, there was a span of 10 bases. CDR3 length equals 14 residues.